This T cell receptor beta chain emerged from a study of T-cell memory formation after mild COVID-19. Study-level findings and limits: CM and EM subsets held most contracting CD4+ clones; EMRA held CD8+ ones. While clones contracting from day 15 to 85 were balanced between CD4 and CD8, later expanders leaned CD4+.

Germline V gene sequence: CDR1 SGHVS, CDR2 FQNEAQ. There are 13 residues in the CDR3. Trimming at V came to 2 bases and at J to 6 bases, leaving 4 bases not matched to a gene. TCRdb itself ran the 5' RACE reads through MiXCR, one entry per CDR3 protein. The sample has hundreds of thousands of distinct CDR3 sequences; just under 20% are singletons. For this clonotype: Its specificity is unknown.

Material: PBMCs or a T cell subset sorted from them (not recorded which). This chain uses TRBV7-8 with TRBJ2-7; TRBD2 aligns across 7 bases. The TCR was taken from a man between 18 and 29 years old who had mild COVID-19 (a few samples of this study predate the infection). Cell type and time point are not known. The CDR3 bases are TGTGCCAGCAGCTTATTCAGGGAGGGCGAGCAGTACTTC. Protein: CASSLFREGEQYF.